One sample yielded the 9 T cell receptor beta chains listed below, sequenced in a study of CD8 T cells in ankylosing spondylitis. TCRdb re-derived calls from the 5' RACE reads in MiXCR, one entry per CDR3 protein. This sample carries around 300,000 distinct CDR3 sequences, approximately 10% of them seen once, and the ten largest clones take roughly 9%. Specimen: blood, either unsorted or a sorted T cell fraction (not recorded which). The source of these receptors is a female donor with ankylosing spondylitis or in good health (not recorded which).

The V call is TRBV27, the J call TRBJ2-1, with D perhaps matching TRBD1 or TRBD2 (5 bases each). From germline, CDR1 is MNHEY and CDR2 SMNVEV (reference sequence). Trimming cost V 3 bases and J 13 bases, with 13 bases left between them. There are 12 residues in the CDR3. CDR3: CASSFRAGSQFF. The CDR3 region has the DNA TGTGCCAGCAGTTTCAGGGCGGGCTCTCAGTTCTTC.

The CDR3 DNA follows: TGTGCCTGGAGTTGGGGGGGCCCGAATCAGCCCCAGCATTTT. This gives the protein CAWSWGGPNQPQHF. The chain carries TRBV30 and TRBJ1-5; D is perhaps TRBD1 (6 bases). V was shortened by 2 bases and J by 4 bases, with 12 bases between the two germline ends. This CDR3 region has 14 residues. Per germline, CDR1 GTSNPN and CDR2 SVGIG (reference sequence).

This clonotype was recorded a few times. The rearrangement links TRBV2 to TRBJ1-1; D call uncertain. Trimming cost V 1 base and J 5 bases, with 8 bases left between them. The CDR3 totals 13 residues. CDR1 is SNHLY, CDR2 FYNNEI, per germline. CDR3 coding DNA: TGTGCCAGCAGTGAAGGGCAGGTAACTGAAGCTTTCTTT. It codes for CASSEGQVTEAFF.

This clonotype was seen a single time. A much larger clone lies a single base off, so this may be a read error. This chain connects TRBV2 to TRBJ2-7, with TRBD1 identical over 9 bases. The CDR3 is 13 amino acids. CDR1 is SNHLY and CDR2 is FYNNEI in the germline V gene. In nucleotides, the CDR3 is TGTGCCAGCAGTTGGGGGACAGGGTACGAGGAGTACTTC. This translates into CASSWGTGYEEYF.

In its sample, this clonotype was seen many times. The chain joins TRBV20-1 to TRBJ1-1; D is undetermined. The CDR3 is 14 residues long. Looked up from germline, CDR1 is DFQATT and CDR2 is SNEGSKA (reference sequence). Trimming took 0 bases from V and 2 from J, leaving 10 bases between them. The CDR3 loop reads CSARDPRRNTEAFF. The DNA for the CDR3 is TGCAGTGCTAGAGATCCCAGACGTAACACTGAAGCTTTCTTT.

This clonotype came up a few times. The rearrangement joins TRBV28 to TRBJ1-1; a weak D match, TRBD1 (5 bases). Germline CDR1 and CDR2: MDHEN and SYDVKM. This CDR3 is built from 15 residues. Trimming pared 2 bases from V and 5 bases from J, leaving 15 bases between. CDR3 nucleotides: TGTGCCAGCAGTTTAATCCGGGGGATTACGACTGAAGCTTTCTTT. Its protein product is CASSLIRGITTEAFF.

This clonotype was picked up many times. The chain employs TRBV27 and TRBJ2-3; D remains ambiguous. Germline V CDR1 and CDR2: MNHEY, SMNVEV (reference sequence). Trimming shortened V by 6 bases and J by 10 bases, and 17 bases separated the two germline ends. This CDR3 region has 13 residues. CDR3 in amino acids: CASRGFGSSAQYF. DNA for the CDR3: TGTGCCAGCAGAGGGTTTGGCTCTTCGGCGCAGTATTTT.

This clonotype was seen at least ten times. The chain is built from TRBV5-1 and TRBJ2-1; tentatively, D is TRBD1 (5 bases). V lost 3 bases, J lost 1 base, and 14 bases lay in between. The CDR3 consists of 16 residues. Germline CDR1 and CDR2: SGHRS and YFSETQ. The CDR3, as DNA: TGCGCCAGCAGCTCCTGGACACTTGAATCCTACAATGAGCAGTTCTTC. As protein: CASSSWTLESYNEQFF.

The sample holds many counts of this clonotype. The chain uses TRBV29-1 and TRBJ2-2, with no clear D. The CDR3 consists of 11 residues. Germline CDR1 reads SQVTM; CDR2 reads ANQGSEA. V lost 6 bases and J lost 0, with 2 bases in between. The CDR3 loop is CSVSNTGELFF. CDR3 sequence (DNA): TGCAGCGTCTCGAACACCGGGGAGCTGTTTTTT.